These 10 T cell receptor beta chains were sequenced from one sample in a study of blood T cell repertoires in COVID-19. The protocol was immunoSEQ multiplex PCR, while the TCRdb copy is restricted to in-frame clones and leaves out a portion. The repertoire includes just under 85,000 clones, over 70% of them detected once, and 17% sits in the top ten. The sequenced material came from peripheral blood. All receptors derive from a woman in her sixties or seventies with acute or convalescent COVID-19.

This clone was picked up a small number of times. J is TRBJ1-3 and V is TRBV5-1; the D is unclear. Germline-derived CDR1 and CDR2 are SGHRS and YFSETQ. The CDR3 is 14 amino acids. Deletions cut 4 bases from V and 0 bases from J, with 8 bases between. CDR3 in amino acids: CASSPEASGNTIYF. Here the CDR3 DNA reads TGCGCCAGCAGCCCTGAGGCCTCTGGAAACACCATATATTTT.

The chain couples TRBV5-1 to TRBJ1-5, with 8 nucleotides matching TRBD1. There are 14 residues in the CDR3. V lost 4 bases to trimming and J lost 2 bases; unmatched junction nucleotides: 2. The germline gives CDR1 SGHRS, CDR2 YFSETQ. CDR3 bases: TGCGCCAGCAGCGAGACAGGGGGCAATCAGCCCCAGCATTTT. Protein sequence: CASSETGGNQPQHF.

CDR3 DNA: TGTGCCAGCAGTTACTCGGCGGACGGACTTAGCAATCAGCCCCAGCATTTT. Translated, it gives CASSYSADGLSNQPQHF. V is TRBV6-2 or TRBV6-3 and J is TRBJ1-5, with no clear D. V lost 0 bases and J lost 0, with 12 bases in between. Germline values: CDR1 MNHEY, CDR2 SVGEGT. This CDR3 is 17 amino acids long.

The chain couples TRBV23-1 to TRBJ1-2; maybe TRBD1 (6 bases). TRBV23-1 is an ORF for which the function is uncertain. The V gene lost 4 bases and the J gene lost 8 bases, with 26 bases spanning the gap. The CDR3 covers 17 residues. In DNA form, the CDR3 reads TGCGCCAGCAGTCCGGCGACGTCCGGGACAAAGCGGCGGGGCTACACCTTC. This gives the protein CASSPATSGTKRRGYTF.

This rearrangement joins TRBV14 to TRBJ1-1, with unresolved D. Between the trimmed V and J ends, which lost 1 base and 6 bases, there was a span of 9 bases. The CDR3 is 13 residues long. Germline values: CDR1 SGHDN, CDR2 FVKESK. The CDR3 is CASSQGFGAEAFF. The DNA of the CDR3 is TGTGCCAGCAGCCAAGGATTCGGGGCTGAAGCTTTCTTT.

The genes are TRBV10-3 and TRBJ2-2; TRBD1 agrees at 10 bases. Per the germline V gene, CDR1 is ENHRY and CDR2 is SYGVKD. The CDR3 extends over 15 amino acids. V lost 8 bases and J lost 1; bases outside the gene matches: 4. The CDR3 DNA follows: TGTGCCATCGGTTGGGACAGGGGGAACACCGGGGAGCTGTTTTTT. It yields the protein CAIGWDRGNTGELFF.

The J gene is TRBJ1-2, the V gene TRBV7-6, with 8 bases that match TRBD1. Germline loops: CDR1 SGHVS, CDR2 FNYEAQ. V gave up 5 bases and J gave up 8 bases; unmatched junction bases: 7. The CDR3 is 13 residues long. As DNA, the CDR3 is TGTGCCAGCAGCCCACAGGGGGTAGGCGGCTACACCTTC. It specifies CASSPQGVGGYTF.

The chain has TRBV9 and TRBJ1-3; weak D call: TRBD1 (6 bases). Trimming pared 1 base from V and 4 bases from J, leaving 15 bases between. Looked up from germline, CDR1 is SGDLS and CDR2 is YYNGEE. The CDR3 is 16 amino acids. The CDR3 protein is CASSVYQGWLGNTIYF. Written as DNA, the CDR3 is TGTGCCAGCAGCGTATACCAGGGGTGGCTAGGAAACACCATATATTTT. Combining the CDR3 with reference TRBV9 and TRBJ1-3 gives the whole variable domain DSGVTQTPKHLITATGQRVTLRCSPRSGDLSVYWYQQSLDQGLQFLIQYYNGEERAKGNILERFSAQQFPDLHSELNLSSLELGDSALYFCASSVYQGWLGNTIYFGEGSWLTVV.

This chain links TRBV11-3 with TRBJ1-2; 7 bases are shared with TRBD1. Germline V lookup: CDR1 SGHNT, CDR2 YENEEA. This CDR3 has 12 residues. The junction had 7 bases not matched to a gene; V was cut back by 10 bases and J by 5 bases. The CDR3 region is CAIQDRSYGYTF. CDR3 nucleotides: TGTGCCATCCAGGACAGGAGTTATGGCTACACCTTC.

The V gene is TRBV21-1, the J gene TRBJ2-5; TRBD2, the D gene given by the table, was not confirmed from the DNA. TRBV21-1 is tagged as a pseudogene. The CDR3 is made up of 14 amino acids. The CDR3 reads CASSKPVYMVTQYF. In nucleotides, the CDR3 is TGTGCCAGCAGCAAACCGGTCTATATGGTGACCCAGTACTTC.